This T cell receptor beta chain was obtained from a study of blood T cells in healthy people across ages (dated by TCRdb to the mid-2010s). Concerning the study at large: In model experiments, roughly one uniquely barcoded TCR beta cDNA molecule per two T cells was captured by template switching. Donors of different ages were randomly distributed across sequencing lanes to avoid experimental bias. Using the same blood draw, the study looked at two additional independent replicas of 1 million unique cDNA reads for two donors, one aged 18 to 30 and the other aged 80 or older. Age-related changes in TCR beta repertoire diversity were measured in the study by deep sequencing normalized with unique cDNA molecular identifiers. Donors were grouped into four age groups: young (average roughly 15 years), middle-aged (39), aged (around 66) and long-lived (roughly 80).

Trimming costs V 1 base and J 4 bases, and their ends lie 10 bases apart. The CDR1 and CDR2 encoded by the germline V gene are SQVTM and ANQGSEA. Taken from cysteine to phenylalanine, the CDR3 has 13 residues. Of the read, only the CDR3 DNA is kept; its 39 bases are in frame from base 1. This clonotype turned up a few times. This clone's antigen is unknown. Base-call qualities are not available, and no considerably larger clone is one nucleotide away. Library preparation was by 5' RACE. TCRdb names Illumina HiSeq 2500 as the instrument used. A second PCR of roughly 7 to 11 cycles was run with a J-beta primer mix and a sample-barcoded 5' primer. A template-switch 5' adaptor carrying 12 random nucleotides introduced a unique molecular identifier onto each TCR beta cDNA molecule. Each sample yielded at least 3 million CDR3-containing paired-end reads. First-strand cDNA was synthesized from all RNA with the Mint cDNA synthesis kit, primed by a TRBC-specific oligonucleotide. Following uracil-DNA glycosylase treatment, a first 18-cycle PCR with universal primers M1SS and BC2_uni_R was performed on all cDNA. On the study's bioinformatics: For normalization, 1 million high-quality reads were randomly selected from each sample, with every read carrying a distinct molecular identifier. Instead of being binned into consensus sequences, reads with shared molecular identifiers were discarded. MiTCR, set to a Q25 quality threshold and the strictest error-elimination algorithm, was used for CDR3 identification, clonotype clustering and error correction. A nonparametric unseen species model with Euler transformation was used to estimate a lower bound on total TCR beta diversity. Through fastp at Q25 and MiXCR, TCRdb rebuilt clones from the public reads, retaining in-frame beta chains. Rows are unified per CDR3 protein, each entry keeping the most common DNA and genes. The authors' filters were not applied to this entry. Across this sample there are over 1,200,000 distinct CDR3 sequences, with approximately 59% seen only once. In total, the top ten clones hold under 8.5% of the sample.

The donors were roughly 39 Caucasian individuals from Russia, aged roughly 6 to 100 years, who were systemically healthy. Each donor gave about 9.7 milliliters of peripheral blood, drawn into EDTA-treated Vacutainer tubes. Ficoll-Paque density-gradient centrifugation was used to isolate PBMCs, with at least 7 million obtained per sample. Trizol reagent was used to extract total RNA from the PBMCs, yielding at least 5.5 micrograms per sample. The percentages of naive CD45RAhigh/CD27high T cells were determined by flow cytometry on a PBMC aliquot from every donor. Paper-wide results and their limitations: Estimates of total diversity from one million sequenced T cells were regarded as lower bounds and underestimates. Compared with the aged group, the long-lived group had more naive CD4+ T cells, fewer expanded clones and increased TCR diversity, a pattern suggesting age selection. Observed TCR beta diversity correlated strongly with the percentage of naive T cells measured by flow cytometry. Observed TCR beta diversity per million T cells fell roughly linearly with age, and a significant reduction was already apparent by age around 44. Since profiling was done on bulk unsorted PBMCs, naive and antigen-experienced compartments could not be conclusively compared. Donor CMV infection status was unknown, potentially confounding age-related changes in expanded clonotypes.

The source is a man between 18 and 29 years old in good health. Sequencing was done on a sample of blood. The V and J genes are TRBV29-1 and TRBJ1-2, and possibly TRBD1, on 5 matching bases. This receptor carries the CDR3 CSVEVPGSYGYTF. Read as DNA, the sequence is TGCAGCGTTGAAGTGCCAGGGTCCTATGGCTACACCTTC.